This TCR beta chain was observed in a study of blood T cell repertoires in COVID-19. Overall study context: From the United States, Italy and Spain came samples of acute and convalescent COVID-19. PBMCs, B-cell-depleted T cells, or T cells were the source of the cDNA or gDNA that made up the material.

Germline CDR1 reads SNHLY; CDR2 reads FYNNEI. V gave up 6 bases and J gave up 4 bases, with 19 bases separating them. The CDR3 is 16 residues long. Original processing methods: Amplification of reference gene primers provided the estimated nucleated cell counts. TCRdb keeps only in-frame clones here, not all; method: immunoSEQ multiplex PCR. V, J and clone size reflect that table, while D and trimming were determined from the DNA. The sample lists 55,000 to 65,000 clones; almost 80% were seen once. Material for sequencing was peripheral blood. This TCR came from a man aged 55 to 69 with acute or convalescent COVID-19. The rearrangement uses TRBV2 and TRBJ1-3, with D possibly matching TRBD1 (5 bases). The CDR3 region is CASRPDGGASGNTIYF. CDR3 DNA: TGTGCCAGCAGGCCAGACGGGGGAGCGTCCGGAAACACCATATATTTT.